Here is one T cell receptor (beta chain) with its context. Its antigen is unidentified. The CDR3 is 15 residues long. CDR1 KGHSH and CDR2 LQKENI come from the germline V gene. Trimming pared 2 bases from V and 4 bases from J, leaving 14 bases between. This sample was taken from a study of T cell repertoires in cytomegalovirus infection. Study in general: In public TCR beta signatures, there were indications of both CMV infection and matching HLA type.

TCRdb re-derived calls from the reads in MiXCR, one entry per CDR3 protein. The table shows about 260,000 distinct CDR3 sequences, with approximately 15% occurring only once. Broader study findings: Clonotypes of TCR beta that were HLA-C-restricted and CMV-specific dominated the ex vivo response.

This clonotype was obtained from a human donor in good health (CMV status not recorded). Some clones in this sample may be carry-over from other donors' samples. This chain joins TRBV18 and TRBJ1-2; D is unclear. The specimen was PBMCs. The CDR3, as DNA: TGTGCCAGCTCACCATCGCAAACAGCTAGCTATGGCTACACCTTC. Translating gives CASSPSQTASYGYTF.